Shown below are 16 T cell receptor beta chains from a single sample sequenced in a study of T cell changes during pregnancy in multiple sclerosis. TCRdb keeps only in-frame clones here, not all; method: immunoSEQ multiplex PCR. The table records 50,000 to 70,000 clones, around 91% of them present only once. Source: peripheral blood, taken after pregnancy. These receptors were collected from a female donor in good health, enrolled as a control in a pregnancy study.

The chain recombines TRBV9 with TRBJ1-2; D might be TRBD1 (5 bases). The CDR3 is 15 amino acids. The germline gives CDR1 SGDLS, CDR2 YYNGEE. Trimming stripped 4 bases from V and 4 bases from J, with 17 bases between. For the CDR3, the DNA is TGTGCCAGCAGCCCCCATACAGGAGCCACCTATGGCTACACCTTC. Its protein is CASSPHTGATYGYTF.

The CDR3 sequence: CASSFVGRGTEAFF. The CDR3 DNA reads TGTGCCAGCAGTTTTGTGGGACGGGGGACTGAAGCTTTCTTT. The chain uses TRBV27 and TRBJ1-1, with a tentative D call TRBD1 (5 bases). Germline lookup yields CDR1 MNHEY and CDR2 SMNVEV (reference sequence). V shed 3 bases and J shed 5 bases, with 13 bases lying between them. CDR3 length: 14 amino acids.

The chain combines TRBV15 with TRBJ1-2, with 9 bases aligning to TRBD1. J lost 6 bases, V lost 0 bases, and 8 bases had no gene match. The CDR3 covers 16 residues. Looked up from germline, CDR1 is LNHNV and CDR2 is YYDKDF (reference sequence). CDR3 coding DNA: TGTGCCACCAGCAGAGATCGGGGACAGGGTGTGAATGGCTACACCTTC. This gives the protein CATSRDRGQGVNGYTF. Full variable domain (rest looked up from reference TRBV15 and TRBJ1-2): DAMVIQNPRYQVTQFGKPVTLSCSQTLNHNVMYWYQQKSSQAPKLLFHYYDKDFNNEADTPDNFQSRRPNTSFCFLDIRSPGLGDTAMYLCATSRDRGQGVNGYTFGSGTRLTVV.

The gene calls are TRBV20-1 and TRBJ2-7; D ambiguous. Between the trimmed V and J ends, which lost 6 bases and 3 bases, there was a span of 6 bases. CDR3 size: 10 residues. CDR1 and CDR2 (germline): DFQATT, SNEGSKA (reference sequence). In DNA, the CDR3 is TGCAGTGCCTATGACTACGAGCAGTACTTC. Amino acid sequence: CSAYDYEQYF.

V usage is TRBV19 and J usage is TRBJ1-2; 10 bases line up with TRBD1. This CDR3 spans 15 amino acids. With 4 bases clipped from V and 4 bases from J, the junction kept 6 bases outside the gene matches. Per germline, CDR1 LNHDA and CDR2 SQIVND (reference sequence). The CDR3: CASSTDRGLGYGYTF. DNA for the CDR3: TGTGCCAGTAGTACTGACAGGGGGCTGGGCTATGGCTACACCTTC.

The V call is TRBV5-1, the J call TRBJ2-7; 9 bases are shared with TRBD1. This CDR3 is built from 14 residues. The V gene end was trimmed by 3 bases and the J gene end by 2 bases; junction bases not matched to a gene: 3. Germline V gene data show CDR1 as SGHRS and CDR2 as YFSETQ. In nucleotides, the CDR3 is TGCGCCAGCAGCTGGGGACAGGGAACCTACGAGCAGTACTTC. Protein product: CASSWGQGTYEQYF.

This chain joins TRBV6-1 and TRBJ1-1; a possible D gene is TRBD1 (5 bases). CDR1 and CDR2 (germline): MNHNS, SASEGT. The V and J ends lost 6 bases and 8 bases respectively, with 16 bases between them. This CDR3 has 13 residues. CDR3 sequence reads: CASRPMTVLEAFF. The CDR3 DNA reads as TGTGCCAGCAGACCTATGACAGTACTAGAAGCTTTCTTT.

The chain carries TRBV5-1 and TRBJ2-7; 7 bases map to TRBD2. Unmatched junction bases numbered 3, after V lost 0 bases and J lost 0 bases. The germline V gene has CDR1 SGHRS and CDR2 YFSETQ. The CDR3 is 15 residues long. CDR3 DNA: TGCGCCAGCAGCTTGGAGGGAGGGGTCTCCTACGAGCAGTACTTC. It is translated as CASSLEGGVSYEQYF.

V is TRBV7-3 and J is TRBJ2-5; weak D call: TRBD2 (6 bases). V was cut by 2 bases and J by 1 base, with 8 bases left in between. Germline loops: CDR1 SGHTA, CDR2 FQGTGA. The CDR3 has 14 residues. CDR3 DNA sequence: TGTGCCAGCAGCTTAGGAGGGGCCCAAGAGACCCAGTACTTC. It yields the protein CASSLGGAQETQYF.

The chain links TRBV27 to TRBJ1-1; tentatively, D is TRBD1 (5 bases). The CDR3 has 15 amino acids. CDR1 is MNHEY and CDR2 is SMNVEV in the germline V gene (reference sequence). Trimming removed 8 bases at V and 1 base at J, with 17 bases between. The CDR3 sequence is CASSSGGAGNTEAFF. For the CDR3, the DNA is TGTGCCAGCTCCTCCGGGGGAGCAGGGAACACTGAAGCTTTCTTT.

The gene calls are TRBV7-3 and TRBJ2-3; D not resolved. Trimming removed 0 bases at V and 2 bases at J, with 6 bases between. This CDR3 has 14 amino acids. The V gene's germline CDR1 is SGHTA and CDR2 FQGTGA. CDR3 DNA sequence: TGTGCCAGCAGCTTAACGGCCGCCACAGATACGCAGTATTTT. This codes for CASSLTAATDTQYF.

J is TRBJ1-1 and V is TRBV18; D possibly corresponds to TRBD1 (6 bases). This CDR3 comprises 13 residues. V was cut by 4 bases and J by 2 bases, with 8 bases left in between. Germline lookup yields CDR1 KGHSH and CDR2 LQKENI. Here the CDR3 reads CASSRGTNTEAFF. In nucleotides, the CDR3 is TGTGCCAGCTCACGTGGGACAAACACTGAAGCTTTCTTT.

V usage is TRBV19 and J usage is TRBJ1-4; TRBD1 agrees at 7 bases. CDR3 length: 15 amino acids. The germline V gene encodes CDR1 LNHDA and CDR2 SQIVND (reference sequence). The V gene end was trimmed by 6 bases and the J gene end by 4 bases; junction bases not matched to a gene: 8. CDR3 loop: CASRTVDRFNEKLFF. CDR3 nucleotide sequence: TGTGCCAGTAGGACTGTGGACAGGTTTAATGAAAAACTGTTTTTT.

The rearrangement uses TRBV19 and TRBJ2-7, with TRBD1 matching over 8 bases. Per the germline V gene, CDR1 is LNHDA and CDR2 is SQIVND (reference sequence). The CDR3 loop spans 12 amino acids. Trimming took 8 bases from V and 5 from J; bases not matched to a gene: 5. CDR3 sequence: CASRTGNHEQYF. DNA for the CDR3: TGTGCCAGTCGGACAGGGAATCACGAGCAGTACTTC. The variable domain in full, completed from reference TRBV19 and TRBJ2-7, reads DGGITQSPKYLFRKEGQNVTLSCEQNLNHDAMYWYRQDPGQGLRLIYYSQIVNDFQKGDIAEGYSVSREKKESFPLTVTSAQKNPTAFYLCASRTGNHEQYFGPGTRLTVT.

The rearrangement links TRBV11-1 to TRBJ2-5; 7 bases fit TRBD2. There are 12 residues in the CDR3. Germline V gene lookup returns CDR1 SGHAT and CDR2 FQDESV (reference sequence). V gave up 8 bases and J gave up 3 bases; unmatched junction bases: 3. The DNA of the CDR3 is TGTGCCAGCTGGGGGGGGGAAGAGACCCAGTACTTC. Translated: CASWGGEETQYF.

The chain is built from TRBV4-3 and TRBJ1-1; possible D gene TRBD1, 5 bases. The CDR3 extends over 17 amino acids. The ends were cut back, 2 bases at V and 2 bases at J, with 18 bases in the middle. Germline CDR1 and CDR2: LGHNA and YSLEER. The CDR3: CASSQTGAGLINTEAFF. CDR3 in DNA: TGCGCCAGCAGCCAAACGGGCGCAGGGCTGATTAACACTGAAGCTTTCTTT.